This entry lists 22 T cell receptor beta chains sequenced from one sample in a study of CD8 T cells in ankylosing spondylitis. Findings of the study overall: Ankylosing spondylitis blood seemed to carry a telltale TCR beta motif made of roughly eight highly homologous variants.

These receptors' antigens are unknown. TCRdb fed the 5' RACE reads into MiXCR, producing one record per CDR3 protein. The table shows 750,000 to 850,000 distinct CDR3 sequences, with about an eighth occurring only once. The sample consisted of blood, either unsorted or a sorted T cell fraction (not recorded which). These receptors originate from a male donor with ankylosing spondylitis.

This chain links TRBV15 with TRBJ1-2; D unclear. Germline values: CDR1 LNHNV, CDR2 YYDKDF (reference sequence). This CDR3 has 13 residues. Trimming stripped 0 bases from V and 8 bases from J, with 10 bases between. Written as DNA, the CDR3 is TGTGCCACCAGCAGAGATCGACGGCTCGGCTACACCTTC. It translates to CATSRDRRLGYTF.

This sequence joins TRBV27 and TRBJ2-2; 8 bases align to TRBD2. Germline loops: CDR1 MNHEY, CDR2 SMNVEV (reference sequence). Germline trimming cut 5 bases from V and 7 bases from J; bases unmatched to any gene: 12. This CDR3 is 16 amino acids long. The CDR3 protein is CASSGDGRGRGGELFF. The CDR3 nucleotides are TGTGCCAGCAGTGGGGACGGGAGGGGTCGTGGCGGGGAGCTGTTTTTT.

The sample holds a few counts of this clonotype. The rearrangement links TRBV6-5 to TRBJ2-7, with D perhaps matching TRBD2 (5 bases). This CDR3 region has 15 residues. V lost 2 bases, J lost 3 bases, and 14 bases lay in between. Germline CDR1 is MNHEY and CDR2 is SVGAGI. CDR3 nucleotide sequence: TGTGCCAGCAGTTACGGATATGGACGGGACTACGAGCAGTACTTC. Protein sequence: CASSYGYGRDYEQYF.

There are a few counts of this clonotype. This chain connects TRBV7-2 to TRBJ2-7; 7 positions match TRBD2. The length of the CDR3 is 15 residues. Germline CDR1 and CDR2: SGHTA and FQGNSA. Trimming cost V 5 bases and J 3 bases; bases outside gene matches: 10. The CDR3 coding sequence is TGTGCCAGCAGCCTCGTCGGGGGAGGGGTCTACGAGCAGTACTTC. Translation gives CASSLVGGGVYEQYF.

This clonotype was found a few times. The CDR3 sequence: CSVSPRPNQPQHF. The CDR3 DNA reads as TGCAGTGTCAGCCCCAGGCCGAATCAGCCCCAGCATTTT. The rearrangement joins TRBV20-1 to TRBJ1-5; D is ambiguous. V lost 7 bases to trimming and J lost 4 bases, with 14 bases between them. CDR3 size: 13 residues. Germline CDR1 reads DFQATT; CDR2 reads SNEGSKA (reference sequence).

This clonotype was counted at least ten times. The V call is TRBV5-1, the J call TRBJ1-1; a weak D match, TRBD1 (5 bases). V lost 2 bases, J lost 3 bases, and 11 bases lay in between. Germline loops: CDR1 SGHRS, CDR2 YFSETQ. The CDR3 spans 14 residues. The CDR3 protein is CASSFRAGDTEAFF. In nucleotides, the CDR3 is TGCGCCAGCAGCTTCAGGGCAGGTGACACTGAAGCTTTCTTT.

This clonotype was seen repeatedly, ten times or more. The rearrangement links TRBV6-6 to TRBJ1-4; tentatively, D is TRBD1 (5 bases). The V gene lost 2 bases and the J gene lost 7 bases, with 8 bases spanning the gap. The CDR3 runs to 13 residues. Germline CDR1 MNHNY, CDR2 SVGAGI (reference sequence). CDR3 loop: CASSYGRGEKLFF. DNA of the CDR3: TGTGCCAGCAGTTACGGAAGGGGTGAAAAACTGTTTTTT.

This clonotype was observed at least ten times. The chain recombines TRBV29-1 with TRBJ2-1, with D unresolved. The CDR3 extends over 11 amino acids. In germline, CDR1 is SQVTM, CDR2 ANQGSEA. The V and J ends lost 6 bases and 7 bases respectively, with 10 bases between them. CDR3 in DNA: TGCAGCGTCATTCCTGTTAATGAGCAGTTCTTC. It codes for CSVIPVNEQFF.

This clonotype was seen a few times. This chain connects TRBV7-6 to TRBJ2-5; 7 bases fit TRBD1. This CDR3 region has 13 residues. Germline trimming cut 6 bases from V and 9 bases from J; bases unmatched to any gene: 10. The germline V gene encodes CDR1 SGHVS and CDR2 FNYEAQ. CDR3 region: CASSRGQVSAQYF. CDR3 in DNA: TGTGCCAGCAGTCGAGGACAGGTCTCGGCCCAGTACTTC.

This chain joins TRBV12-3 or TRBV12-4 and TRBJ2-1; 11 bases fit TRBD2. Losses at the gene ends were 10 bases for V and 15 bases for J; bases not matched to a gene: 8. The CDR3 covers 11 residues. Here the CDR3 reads CATFSGGEGFF. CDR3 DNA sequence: TGTGCCACCTTTAGCGGGGGGGAAGGGTTCTTC.

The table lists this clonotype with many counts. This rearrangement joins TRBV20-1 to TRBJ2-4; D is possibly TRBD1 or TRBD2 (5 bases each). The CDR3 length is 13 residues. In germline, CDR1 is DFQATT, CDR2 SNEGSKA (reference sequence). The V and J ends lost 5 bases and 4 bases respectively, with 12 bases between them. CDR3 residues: CSADRDAKNIQYF. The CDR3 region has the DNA TGCAGTGCTGATCGGGACGCGAAAAACATTCAGTACTTC.

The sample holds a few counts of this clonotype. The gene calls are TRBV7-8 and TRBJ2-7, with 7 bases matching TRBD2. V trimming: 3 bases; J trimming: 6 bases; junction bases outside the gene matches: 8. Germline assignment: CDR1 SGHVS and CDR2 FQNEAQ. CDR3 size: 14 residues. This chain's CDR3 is CASSFQRDSREQYF. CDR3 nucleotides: TGTGCCAGCAGCTTTCAGCGGGATAGCCGCGAGCAGTACTTC.

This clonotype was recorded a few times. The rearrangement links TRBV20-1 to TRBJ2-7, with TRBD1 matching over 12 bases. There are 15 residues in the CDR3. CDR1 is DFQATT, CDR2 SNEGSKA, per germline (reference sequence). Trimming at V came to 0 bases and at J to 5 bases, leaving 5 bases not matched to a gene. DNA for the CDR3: TGCAGTGCTAGAGAAACCGGGACAGGGGGCGACGAGCAGTACTTC. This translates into CSARETGTGGDEQYF.

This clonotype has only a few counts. The CDR3 nucleotides read TGTGCCAGCAGCCAAGACCTCCATGGGATGCAGCCCCAGCATTTT. As protein: CASSQDLHGMQPQHF. The genes are TRBV4-2 and TRBJ1-5, with no clear D. This CDR3 contains 15 residues. V was clipped by 0 bases and J by 7 bases, with 13 bases between them. Per the germline V gene, CDR1 is LGHNA and CDR2 is YNFKEQ.

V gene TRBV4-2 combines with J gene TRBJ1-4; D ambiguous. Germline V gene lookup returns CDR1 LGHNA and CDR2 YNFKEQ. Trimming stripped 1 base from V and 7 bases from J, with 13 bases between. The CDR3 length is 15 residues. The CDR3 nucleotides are TGTGCCAGCAGCCAAGCGTTCGGTATTAGTGAAAAACTGTTTTTT. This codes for CASSQAFGISEKLFF.

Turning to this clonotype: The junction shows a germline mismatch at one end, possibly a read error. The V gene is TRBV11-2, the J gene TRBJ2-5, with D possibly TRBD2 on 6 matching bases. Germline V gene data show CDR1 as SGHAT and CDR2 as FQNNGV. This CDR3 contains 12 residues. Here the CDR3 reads CASGLGRETQYF. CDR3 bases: TGTGCCAGCGGCTTAGGGAGGGAGACCCAGTACTTC.

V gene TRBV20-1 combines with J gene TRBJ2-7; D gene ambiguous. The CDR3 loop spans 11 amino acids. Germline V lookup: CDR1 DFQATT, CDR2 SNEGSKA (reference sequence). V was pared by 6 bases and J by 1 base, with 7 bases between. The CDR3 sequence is CSAESSYEQYF. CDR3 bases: TGCAGTGCCGAGAGTTCCTACGAGCAGTACTTC.

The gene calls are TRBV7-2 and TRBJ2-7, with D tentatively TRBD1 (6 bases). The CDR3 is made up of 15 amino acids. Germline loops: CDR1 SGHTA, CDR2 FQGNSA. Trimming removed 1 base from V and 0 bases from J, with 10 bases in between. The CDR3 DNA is TGTGCCAGCAGCTTAGTCCAGGGGAGCTCCTACGAGCAGTACTTC. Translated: CASSLVQGSSYEQYF.

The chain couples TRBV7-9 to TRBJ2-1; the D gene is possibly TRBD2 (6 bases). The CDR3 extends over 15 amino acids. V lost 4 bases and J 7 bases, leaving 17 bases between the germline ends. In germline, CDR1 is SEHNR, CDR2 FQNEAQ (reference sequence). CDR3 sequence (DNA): TGTGCCAGCAGCTCGCGGGGTGGGTTTGTTAATGAGCAGTTCTTC. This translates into CASSSRGGFVNEQFF. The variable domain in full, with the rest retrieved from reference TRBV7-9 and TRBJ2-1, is DTGVSQNPRHKITKRGQNVTFRCDPISEHNRLYWYRQTLGQGPEFLTYFQNEAQLEKSRLLSDRFSAERPKGSFSTLEIQRTEQGDSAMYLCASSSRGGFVNEQFFGPGTRLTVL.

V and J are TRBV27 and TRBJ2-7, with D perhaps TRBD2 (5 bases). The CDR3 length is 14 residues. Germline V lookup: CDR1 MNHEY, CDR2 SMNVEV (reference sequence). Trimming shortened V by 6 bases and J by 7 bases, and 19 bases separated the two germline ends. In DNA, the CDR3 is TGTGCCAGCAGGGACTCCGGGGTGGGTCGTGAGCAGTACTTC. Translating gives CASRDSGVGREQYF.

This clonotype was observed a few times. This chain's CDR3 is CASSRDRDQETQYF. The CDR3 DNA reads as TGCGCCAGCAGCCGGGACAGGGATCAAGAGACCCAGTACTTC. The rearrangement uses TRBV5-1 and TRBJ2-5; 9 bases line up with TRBD1. The germline CDR1 and CDR2 sequences are SGHRS and YFSETQ. The junction had 3 bases not matched to a gene; V was cut back by 4 bases and J by 2 bases. This CDR3 region has 14 residues.

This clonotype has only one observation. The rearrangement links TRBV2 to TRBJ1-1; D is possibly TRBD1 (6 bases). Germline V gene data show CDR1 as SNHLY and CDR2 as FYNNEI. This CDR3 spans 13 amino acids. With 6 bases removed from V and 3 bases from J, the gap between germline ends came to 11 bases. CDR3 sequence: CASRVSGDTEAFF. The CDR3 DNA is TGTGCCAGCAGGGTATCAGGGGACACTGAAGCTTTCTTT.